Listed here are 17 T cell receptor beta chains from one sample, sequenced in a study of blood T cell repertoires in COVID-19. This table comes from immunoSEQ multiplex PCR, and its TCRdb copy is limited to in-frame clones, with some not included. The table lists roughly 280,000 clones, around four fifths of them singletons. Sequencing was performed on peripheral blood. These TCRs come from a man aged 55-75 years with acute or convalescent COVID-19.

CDR3 sequence: CASSATGSNSPLHF. CDR3 DNA: TGTGCCAGCAGCGCGACAGGGAGCAATTCACCCCTCCACTTT. The chain is built from TRBV9 and TRBJ1-6; 7 bases map to TRBD1. Germline lookup yields CDR1 SGDLS and CDR2 YYNGEE. The trim removed 3 bases at V and 7 bases at J, leaving 4 bases unmatched. This CDR3 is 14 amino acids long.

This clone was found once. The rearrangement joins TRBV7-6 to TRBJ2-1; no firm D call. CDR3 length: 15 residues. The germline V gene encodes CDR1 SGHVS and CDR2 FNYEAQ. Trimming stripped 1 base from V and 6 bases from J, with 13 bases between. This chain's CDR3 is CASSLGVLGANEQFF. The DNA of the CDR3 is TGTGCCAGCAGCTTAGGTGTTCTAGGAGCCAATGAGCAGTTCTTC.

The chain employs TRBV21-1 and TRBJ2-4; the table's D call, TRBD2, was not checked against the DNA. TRBV21-1 has pseudogene status. The length of the CDR3 is 18 residues. CDR3 sequence reads: CASSKAGGRPSTKNIQYF. CDR3 nucleotide sequence: TGTGCCAGCAGCAAGGCGGGGGGGCGCCCCTCAACCAAAAACATTCAGTACTTC.

The chain couples TRBV19 to TRBJ2-5; D ambiguous. Trimming stripped 0 bases from V and 3 bases from J, with 8 bases between. The CDR3 is 14 amino acids. Germline loops: CDR1 LNHDA, CDR2 SQIVND (reference sequence). CDR3 nucleotides: TGTGCCAGTAGTATAGATGATTTAGAAGAGACCCAGTACTTC. This translates into CASSIDDLEETQYF.

The genes are TRBV7-9 and TRBJ2-5; D possibly corresponds to TRBD2 (6 bases). Germline V gene sequence: CDR1 SEHNR, CDR2 FQNEAQ (reference sequence). With 1 base removed from V and 5 bases from J, the gap between germline ends came to 14 bases. The CDR3 is 15 residues long. The CDR3 DNA reads TGTGCCAGCAGCTTAGGCTTCCAAGGAGGGGAGACCCAGTACTTC. This gives the protein CASSLGFQGGETQYF.

The chain links TRBV27 to TRBJ1-2; 7 bases are a match to TRBD1. V was clipped by 2 bases and J by 5 bases; unmatched bases: 8. The CDR3 runs to 15 residues. Germline CDR1 MNHEY, CDR2 SMNVEV (reference sequence). The CDR3 coding sequence is TGTGCCAGCAGTTTAAGAGGGGGCGGAAGGTATGGCTACACCTTC. Translated: CASSLRGGGRYGYTF.

This clone was seen just once. This rearrangement joins TRBV11-2 to TRBJ2-1, with no clear D. Per the germline V gene, CDR1 is SGHAT and CDR2 is FQNNGV. Trimming removed 7 bases at V and 3 bases at J, with 16 bases between. The CDR3 sequence is 15 residues long. The CDR3 spells CASTLRSSGYNEQFF. CDR3 coding DNA: TGTGCCAGCACCCTTAGAAGTTCAGGCTACAATGAGCAGTTCTTC.

The chain employs TRBV7-8 and TRBJ2-7, with 8 positions matching TRBD1. The CDR3 runs 16 residues. The V gene end was trimmed by 5 bases and the J gene end by 0 bases; junction bases not matched to a gene: 9. The germline V gene has CDR1 SGHVS and CDR2 FQNEAQ. CDR3 nucleotide sequence: TGTGCCAGCAGCCCCGTGTCAGGGGGCTTCTCCTACGAGCAGTACTTC. Its protein product is CASSPVSGGFSYEQYF.

The chain employs TRBV29-1 and TRBJ2-2, with TRBD1 matching over 7 bases. J gave up 4 bases and V 5 bases, and 10 bases lay outside the gene matches. This CDR3 has 15 amino acids. The germline CDR1 and CDR2 sequences are SQVTM and ANQGSEA. The CDR3 nucleotides are TGCAGCGTTAGGGTCCAGGGGGAAAGCACCGGGGAGCTGTTTTTT. Amino acids: CSVRVQGESTGELFF.

The rearrangement joins TRBV11-2 to TRBJ2-2; D unresolved. The V end was cut by 1 base, the J end by 6 bases, with 9 bases between. Looked up from germline, CDR1 is SGHAT and CDR2 is FQNNGV. This CDR3 comprises 14 residues. CDR3 sequence (DNA): TGTGCCAGCAGCTTAGTCGTGGGCCCCGGGGAGCTGTTTTTT. Protein sequence: CASSLVVGPGELFF.

This chain uses TRBV19 with TRBJ2-2; 7 nucleotides line up with TRBD1. Germline values: CDR1 LNHDA, CDR2 SQIVND (reference sequence). The CDR3 covers 16 residues. The junction had 8 bases not matched to a gene; V was cut back by 5 bases and J by 2 bases. CDR3 protein: CASSSRQGPNTGELFF. CDR3 in DNA: TGTGCCAGTAGTTCCAGACAGGGACCAAACACCGGGGAGCTGTTTTTT.

V is TRBV6-5 and J is TRBJ1-6, with D possibly being TRBD1 (5 bases). The CDR3 runs to 13 residues. Trimming pared 6 bases from V and 7 bases from J, leaving 10 bases between. Germline CDR1 and CDR2: MNHEY and SVGAGI. In DNA, the CDR3 is TGTGCCAGCAGGGGGCCATACAATTCACCCCTCCACTTT. Protein product: CASRGPYNSPLHF.

CDR3 sequence (DNA): TGTGCCAGCAGTAAGGGACAGGGCTCCTACGAGCAGTACTTC. Translation: CASSKGQGSYEQYF. V and J are TRBV6-6 and TRBJ2-7; 9 nucleotides match TRBD1. The V segment lost 5 bases and the J segment 0 bases; nucleotides outside the gene matches: 2. Germline CDR1 MNHNY, CDR2 SVGAGI (reference sequence). The CDR3 loop spans 14 amino acids.

This clone was seen a few times. The chain carries TRBV6-1 and TRBJ2-3, with a tentative D call TRBD2 (6 bases). Trimming shortened V by 2 bases and J by 3 bases, and 12 bases separated the two germline ends. Germline V gene data show CDR1 as MNHNS and CDR2 as SASEGT. The CDR3 length is 15 residues. CDR3 residues: CASSERRGLTDTQYF. DNA for the CDR3: TGTGCCAGCAGTGAACGGCGGGGCCTTACAGATACGCAGTATTTT.

The chain couples TRBV7-2 to TRBJ2-7; tentative D call: TRBD2 (6 bases). Germline V lookup: CDR1 SGHTA, CDR2 FQGNSA. The CDR3 loop spans 14 amino acids. V gave up 5 bases and J gave up 0 bases, with 11 bases separating them. The CDR3 bases are TGTGCCAGCAGCCCTCGGACTACCTCCTACGAGCAGTACTTC. Encoded protein: CASSPRTTSYEQYF.

This clone was detected only once. V is TRBV6-5 and J is TRBJ2-7, with 9 nucleotides matching TRBD1. Germline loops: CDR1 MNHEY, CDR2 SVGAGI. This CDR3 is built from 15 residues. J lost 5 bases, V lost 0 bases, and 5 bases had no gene match. DNA of the CDR3: TGTGCCAGCAGTTACTCGGGGACAGGGATCAACGAGCAGTACTTC. Translated, it gives CASSYSGTGINEQYF.

This chain links TRBV28 with TRBJ2-2; 8 nucleotides line up with TRBD2. The CDR3 extends over 15 amino acids. Germline lookup yields CDR1 MDHEN and CDR2 SYDVKM. Unmatched junction bases numbered 9, after V lost 7 bases and J lost 5 bases. In DNA, the CDR3 is TGTGCCAGCAATTCGGGGGGGAGCCGGACCGGGGAGCTGTTTTTT. It codes for CASNSGGSRTGELFF.